This T cell receptor (beta chain) comes out of a study of PD-L1 blockade in urothelial cancer. Study-wide background: Researchers looked at the blood 3 weeks (second dose) and 6 weeks after treatment began. Among blood samples, the median T cell count was around 150,000.

Broader study findings: At 3 weeks on treatment, tumor-associated clones expanded more with durable benefit.

The CDR3 extends over 21 amino acids. Time point denoted: peripheral blood 6 weeks after treatment start. Turning to this clone: Its target is not known.

The assay was immunoSEQ multiplex PCR, and TCRdb's table has in-frame clones only and misses some. The sample lists 83,000 or so clones; approximately 82% were seen once. This TCR derives from a man between 65 and 85 years old with urothelial cancer. Sequencing was performed on PBMCs, taken around atezolizumab (anti-PD-L1) treatment. This chain connects TRBV21-1 to TRBJ2-1; TRBD2 is the table's D call, not checked against the DNA. TRBV21-1 is marked as a pseudogene. The CDR3 nucleotides read TGTGCCAGCAGCAAAACCCCCAACGGCGGGGGGGCCTATTTGATCTACAATGAGCAGTTCTTC. Its protein is CASSKTPNGGGAYLIYNEQFF.